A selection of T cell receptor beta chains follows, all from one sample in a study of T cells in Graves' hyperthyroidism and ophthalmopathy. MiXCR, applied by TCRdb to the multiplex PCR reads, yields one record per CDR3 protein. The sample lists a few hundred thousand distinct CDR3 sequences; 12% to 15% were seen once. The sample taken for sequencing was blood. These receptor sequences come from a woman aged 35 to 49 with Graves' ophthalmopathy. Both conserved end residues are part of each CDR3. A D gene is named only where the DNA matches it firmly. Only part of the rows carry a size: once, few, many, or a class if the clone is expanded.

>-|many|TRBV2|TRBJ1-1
TGTGCCAGCAGTTGGAGGGCGGGGAACACTGAAGCTTTCTTT
CASSWRAGNTEAFF
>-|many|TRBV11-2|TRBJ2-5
TGTGCCAGCAGCCTCGACGGGGCTGGGTCCCAGTACTTC
CASSLDGAGSQYF
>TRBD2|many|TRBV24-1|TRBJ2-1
TGTGCCACCAGTGATCAGGGACTAGCGGGGCTTCCCCGCTCCTACAATGAGCAGTTCTTC
CATSDQGLAGLPRSYNEQFF
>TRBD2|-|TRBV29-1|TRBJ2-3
TGCTCAGCGGGGGACGCCACAGATACGCAGTATTTT
CSAGDATDTQYF
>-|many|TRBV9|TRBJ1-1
TGTGCCAGCAGCGTACACCAAAACACTGAAGCTTTCTTT
CASSVHQNTEAFF
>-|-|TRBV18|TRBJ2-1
TGTGCCAGCTCACCACCGGCTAGTGTTGAGCAGTTCTTC
CASSPPASVEQFF
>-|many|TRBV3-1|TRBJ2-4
TGTGCCAGCAGCCACCCCGGGCCGGGGAGCAACATTCAGTACTTC
CASSHPGPGSNIQYF
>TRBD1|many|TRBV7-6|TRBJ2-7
TGTGCCAGCAGCCACGGGACAGGGTCCGAGCAGTACTTC
CASSHGTGSEQYF
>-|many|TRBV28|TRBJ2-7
TGTGCCAGCAGTGTGACAGGTATCCACGAGCAGTACTTC
CASSVTGIHEQYF
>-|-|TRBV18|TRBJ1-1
TGTGCCAGCTCACCACCGCTTATGGCGAGCGGACGAGAAGCTTTCTTT
CASSPPLMASGREAFF
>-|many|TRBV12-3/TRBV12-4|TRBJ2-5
TGTGCCAGCACTCAGGGGGAGGTTGAGACCCAGTACTTC
CASTQGEVETQYF
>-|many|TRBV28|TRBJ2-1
TGTGCCAGCAGTCCGGTGGCAGGGGCTTACAATGAGCAGTTCTTC
CASSPVAGAYNEQFF
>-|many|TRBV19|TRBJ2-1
TGTGCCAGTAGTATCTCACGGGGGAGCTCCTACAATGAGCAGTTCTTC
CASSISRGSSYNEQFF
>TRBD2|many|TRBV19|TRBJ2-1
TGTGCCAGTAGAAGAAATAGCGGGGGGGCTGGGGAGCAGTTCTTC
CASRRNSGGAGEQFF
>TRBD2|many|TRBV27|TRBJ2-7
TGTGCCAGCAGTAGGACTAGCGGGAGGTACGAGCAGTACTTC
CASSRTSGRYEQYF
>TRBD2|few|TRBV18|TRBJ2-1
TGTGCCAGCTCACCACCGTGGCTAGCGGGAGATGAGCAGTTCTTC
CASSPPWLAGDEQFF
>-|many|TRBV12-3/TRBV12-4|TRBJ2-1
TGTGCCAGCAGTTTTGTTTCGGGGGGCGCCCCCAATGAGCAGTTCTTC
CASSFVSGGAPNEQFF
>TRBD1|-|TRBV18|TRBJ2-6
TGTGCCAGCTCACTTTCGGGACAGGGGGCCAACGTCCTGACTTTC
CASSLSGQGANVLTF
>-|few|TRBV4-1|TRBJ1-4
TGCGCCAGCAGCCAAGGTTCCAGGATCGACGGAAAACTGTTTTTT
CASSQGSRIDGKLFF
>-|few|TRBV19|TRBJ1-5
TGTGCCAGTACCCTTCGACAGAATCAGCCCCAGCATTTT
CASTLRQNQPQHF
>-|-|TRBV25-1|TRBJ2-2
TGTGCCAGCAGTGCCGGACAGTTCGCGAACACCGGGGAGCTGTTTTTT
CASSAGQFANTGELFF
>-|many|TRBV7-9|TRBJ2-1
TGTGCCAGCAGCCAAGTTTTCCAGGAATACAATGAGCAGTTCTTC
CASSQVFQEYNEQFF
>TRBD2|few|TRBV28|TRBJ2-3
TGTGCCAGCAGTTCCAGACTAGCGGGACGCACAGATACGCAGTATTTT
CASSSRLAGRTDTQYF
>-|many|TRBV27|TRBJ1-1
TGTGCCAGCAGTCGAGACAGCTGGAACACTGAAGCTTTCTTT
CASSRDSWNTEAFF
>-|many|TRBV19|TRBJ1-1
TGTGCCAGTAGTAATTCCCTTATCGGGGCTGAAGCTTTCTTT
CASSNSLIGAEAFF
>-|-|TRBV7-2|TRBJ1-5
TGCGCCAGCAGCTTAGATCCGGGACGGCCCCAGCATTTT
CASSLDPGRPQHF
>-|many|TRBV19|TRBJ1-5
TGTGCCAGAAGTAATCACAGGAGGAATCAGCCCCAGCATTTT
CARSNHRRNQPQHF
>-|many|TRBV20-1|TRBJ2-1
TGCAGTGCTAGAGCGGTGGAGAACAATGAGCAGTTCTTC
CSARAVENNEQFF
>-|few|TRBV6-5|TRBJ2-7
TGTGCCAGCAGTTACTCAGGGCCAGGGGCCTACGAGCAGTACTTC
CASSYSGPGAYEQYF
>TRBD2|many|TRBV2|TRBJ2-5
TGTGCCAGCAGAGAAACTGCCGGGACTAGCGGGGCCTCTCAGTACTTC
CASRETAGTSGASQYF
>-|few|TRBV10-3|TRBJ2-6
TGTGCTATCAGTGGGGGGCTGGGACTCTCTGGGGCCAACGTCCTGACTTTC
CAISGGLGLSGANVLTF
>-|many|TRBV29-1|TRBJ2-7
TGCAGCGTTGAGAGCACCGGCTACGAGCAGTACTTC
CSVESTGYEQYF
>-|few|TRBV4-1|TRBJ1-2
TGCGCCAGCAGCCAACCCCTGACAGAGCACTATGGCTACACCTTC
CASSQPLTEHYGYTF
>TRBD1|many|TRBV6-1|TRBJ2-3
TGTGCCAGCAGTCGGACAGGGGGCACAGATACGCAGTATTTT
CASSRTGGTDTQYF
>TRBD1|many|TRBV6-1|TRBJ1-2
TGTGCCAGCAGTTTTTTTCGGACCGGGACAGGGGAAGGCTACACCTTC
CASSFFRTGTGEGYTF
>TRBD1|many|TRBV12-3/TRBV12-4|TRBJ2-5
TGTGCCAGCAGTTTTTTTTGGACAGGGGAAGAGACCCAGTACTTC
CASSFFWTGEETQYF
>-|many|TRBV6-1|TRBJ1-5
TGTGCCAGCAGTGTACAGGTATCAGGCAGTCAGCCCCAGCATTTT
CASSVQVSGSQPQHF
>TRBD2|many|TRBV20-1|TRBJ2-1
TGCAGTGCTAGAGAGAGCGGGGGGCCTCGGAATGAGCAGTTCTTC
CSARESGGPRNEQFF
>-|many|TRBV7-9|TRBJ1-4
TGTGCCAGCAGCCCAGGGGTTGAAAAACTGTTTTTT
CASSPGVEKLFF
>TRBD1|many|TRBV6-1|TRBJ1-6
TGTGCCAGCAGTTCCCGGGACAGATTCTCACCCCTCCACTTT
CASSSRDRFSPLHF